Listed here are 3 T cell receptor beta chains from one sample, sequenced in a study of OX40 agonist ivuxolimab in advanced cancers. Produced via immunoSEQ multiplex PCR; TCRdb's table is partial and in-frame only. Here the sample spans about 63,000 clones, about 83% being singletons. Sequences were derived from CD4+ or CD8+ T cells sorted from blood, sampled in a trial of the OX40 agonist ivuxolimab. Source of these receptors: an adult with an advanced solid tumor such as melanoma, head and neck, liver or kidney cancer.

The chain links TRBV2 to TRBJ2-6; TRBD1 agrees at 10 bases. The CDR3 contains 19 residues. Germline V lookup: CDR1 SNHLY, CDR2 FYNNEI. J gave up 0 bases and V 4 bases, and 9 bases lay outside the gene matches. The CDR3 DNA reads as TGTGCCAGCAGTGGCCCGAGGGACAGGGGTTACTCTGGGGCCAACGTCCTGACTTTC. This translates into CASSGPRDRGYSGANVLTF.

Only a few counts were recorded for this clone. The chain joins TRBV28 to TRBJ1-4; D perhaps matches TRBD1 (5 bases). This CDR3 has 12 amino acids. V dropped 9 bases and J dropped 10 bases, with 15 bases sitting between them. Germline loops: CDR1 MDHEN, CDR2 SYDVKM. The CDR3 sequence: CASARGLGKLFF. The CDR3 DNA is TGTGCCAGTGCTCGGGGCCTAGGAAAACTGTTTTTT.

The chain combines TRBV21-1 with TRBJ2-2; the D call of TRBD1 is as the table states it, not checked on the DNA. TRBV21-1 is annotated as a pseudogene. The CDR3 consists of 15 residues. As DNA, the CDR3 is TGTGCCAGCAGCAAAGAACATAAAAACACCGGGGAGCTGTTTTTT. Its translation: CASSKEHKNTGELFF.